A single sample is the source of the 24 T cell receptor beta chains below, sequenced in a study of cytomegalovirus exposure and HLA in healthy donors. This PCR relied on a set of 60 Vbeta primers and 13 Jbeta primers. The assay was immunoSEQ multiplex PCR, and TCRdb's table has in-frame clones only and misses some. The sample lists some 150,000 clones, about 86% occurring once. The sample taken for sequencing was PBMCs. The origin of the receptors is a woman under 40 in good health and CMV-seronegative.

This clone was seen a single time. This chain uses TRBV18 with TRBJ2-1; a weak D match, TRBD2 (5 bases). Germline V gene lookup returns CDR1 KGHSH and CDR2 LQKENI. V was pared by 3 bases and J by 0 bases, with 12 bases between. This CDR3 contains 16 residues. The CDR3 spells CASSPTRGSSYNEQFF. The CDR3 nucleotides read TGTGCCAGCTCACCGACTCGGGGAAGCTCCTACAATGAGCAGTTCTTC.

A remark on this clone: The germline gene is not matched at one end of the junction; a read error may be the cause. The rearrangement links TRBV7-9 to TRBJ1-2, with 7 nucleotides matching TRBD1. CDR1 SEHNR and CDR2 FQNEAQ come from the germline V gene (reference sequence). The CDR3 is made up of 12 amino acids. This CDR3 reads CASSLIPGQMSF. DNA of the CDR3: TGTGCCAGCAGCTTAATTCCGGGACAGATGTCCTTC.

The CDR3 region is CASRGTGINQPQHF. The CDR3, as DNA: TGTGCCAGCAGAGGGACAGGGATCAATCAGCCCCAGCATTTT. The chain links TRBV27 to TRBJ1-5, with 9 bases aligning to TRBD1. The CDR3 spans 14 residues. Trimming at V came to 6 bases and at J to 3 bases, leaving 3 bases not matched to a gene. CDR1 MNHEY and CDR2 SMNVEV come from the germline V gene (reference sequence).

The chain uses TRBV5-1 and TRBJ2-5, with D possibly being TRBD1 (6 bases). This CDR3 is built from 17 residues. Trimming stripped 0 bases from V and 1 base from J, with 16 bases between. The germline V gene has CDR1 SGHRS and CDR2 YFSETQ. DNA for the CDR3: TGCGCCAGCAGCTTGGCCAGGGGTGGGGCCTTCCAAGAGACCCAGTACTTC. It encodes CASSLARGGAFQETQYF.

The DNA for the CDR3 is TGTGCCAGCAGTTCTCGACAGGGGGACACTAACTATGGCTACACCTTC. It encodes CASSSRQGDTNYGYTF. The rearrangement joins TRBV27 to TRBJ1-2, with 9 bases lining up with TRBD1. CDR1 and CDR2 (germline): MNHEY, SMNVEV (reference sequence). Trimming at V came to 4 bases and at J to 0 bases, leaving 6 bases not matched to a gene. This CDR3 has 16 residues.

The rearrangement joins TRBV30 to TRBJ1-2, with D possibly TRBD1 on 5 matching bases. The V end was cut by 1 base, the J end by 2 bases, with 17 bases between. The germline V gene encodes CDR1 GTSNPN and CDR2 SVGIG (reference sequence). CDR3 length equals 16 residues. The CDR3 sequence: CAWSGVTLQENYGYTF. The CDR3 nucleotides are TGTGCCTGGAGTGGCGTAACCCTACAGGAAAACTATGGCTACACCTTC.

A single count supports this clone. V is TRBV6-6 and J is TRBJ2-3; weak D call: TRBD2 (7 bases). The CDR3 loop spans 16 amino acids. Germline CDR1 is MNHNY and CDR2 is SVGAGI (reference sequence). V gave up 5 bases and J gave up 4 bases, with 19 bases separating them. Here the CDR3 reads CASSATLWGGADTQYF. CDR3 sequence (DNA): TGTGCCAGCAGTGCTACTCTTTGGGGGGGCGCAGATACGCAGTATTTT.

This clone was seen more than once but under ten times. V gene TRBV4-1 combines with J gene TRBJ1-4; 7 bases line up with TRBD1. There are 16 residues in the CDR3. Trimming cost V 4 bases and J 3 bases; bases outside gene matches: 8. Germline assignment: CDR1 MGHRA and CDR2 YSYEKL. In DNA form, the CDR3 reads TGCGCCAGCAGCCGATTTGGAACAGGGGCTAATGAAAAACTGTTTTTT. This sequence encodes CASSRFGTGANEKLFF.

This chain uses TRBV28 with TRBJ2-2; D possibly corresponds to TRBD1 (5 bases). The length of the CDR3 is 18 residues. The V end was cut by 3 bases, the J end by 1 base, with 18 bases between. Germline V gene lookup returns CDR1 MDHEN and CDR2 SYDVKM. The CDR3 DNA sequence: TGTGCCAGCAGTTTCGAATGGCAGGGCCGAGTGAACACCGGGGAGCTGTTTTTT. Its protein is CASSFEWQGRVNTGELFF.

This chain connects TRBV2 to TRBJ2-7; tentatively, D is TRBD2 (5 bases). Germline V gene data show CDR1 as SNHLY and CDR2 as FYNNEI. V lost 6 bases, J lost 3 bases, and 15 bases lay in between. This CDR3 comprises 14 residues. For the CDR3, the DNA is TGTGCCAGCAGAAGCGGCAGAGACCACTACGAGCAGTACTTC. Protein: CASRSGRDHYEQYF.

The CDR3 coding sequence is TGTGCCAGCAGCTTTTCAGGGGGCTATGGCTACACCTTC. This codes for CASSFSGGYGYTF. The J gene is TRBJ1-2, the V gene TRBV11-2; 7 bases fit TRBD1. The CDR3 has 13 residues. CDR1 is SGHAT and CDR2 is FQNNGV in the germline V gene. The junction had 2 bases not matched to a gene; V was cut back by 3 bases and J by 4 bases.

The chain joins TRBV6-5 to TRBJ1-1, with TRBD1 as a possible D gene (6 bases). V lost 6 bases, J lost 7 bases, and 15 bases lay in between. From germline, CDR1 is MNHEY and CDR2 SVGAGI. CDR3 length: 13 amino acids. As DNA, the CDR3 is TGTGCCAGCAGCGAACAGGGTCTCGGTGAAGCTTTCTTT. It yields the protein CASSEQGLGEAFF.

The CDR3 DNA reads as TGCAGCGCTGCTGGAGATAGAGAGACCCAGTACTTC. Residues: CSAAGDRETQYF. The chain joins TRBV29-1 to TRBJ2-5; D gene unclear. V lost 7 bases to trimming and J lost 4 bases, with 13 bases between them. Germline-derived CDR1 and CDR2 are SQVTM and ANQGSEA. The CDR3 sequence is 12 residues long.

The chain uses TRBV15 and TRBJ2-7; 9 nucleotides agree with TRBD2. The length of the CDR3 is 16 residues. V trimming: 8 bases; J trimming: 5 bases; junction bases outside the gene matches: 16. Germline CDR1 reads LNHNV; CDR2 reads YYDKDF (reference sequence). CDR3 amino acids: CATARSSQTSGNEQYF. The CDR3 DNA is TGTGCCACCGCACGGAGCTCCCAGACTAGCGGCAACGAGCAGTACTTC.

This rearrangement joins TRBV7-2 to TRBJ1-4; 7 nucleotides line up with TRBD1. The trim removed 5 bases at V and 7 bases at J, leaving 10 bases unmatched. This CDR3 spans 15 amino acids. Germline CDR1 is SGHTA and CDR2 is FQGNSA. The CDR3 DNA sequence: TGTGCCAGCAGCACCACAGGGGTCCAGGGTGAAAAACTGTTTTTT. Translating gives CASSTTGVQGEKLFF.

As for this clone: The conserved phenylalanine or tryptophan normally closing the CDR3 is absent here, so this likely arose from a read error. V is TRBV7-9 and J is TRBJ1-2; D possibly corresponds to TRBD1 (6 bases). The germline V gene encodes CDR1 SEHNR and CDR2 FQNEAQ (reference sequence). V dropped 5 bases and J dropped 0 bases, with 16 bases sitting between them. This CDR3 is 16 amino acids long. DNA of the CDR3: TGTGCCAGCAGCCTGGGGAGACAGGCGGCTAACTATGGCTACACCCTC. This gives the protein CASSLGRQAANYGYTL.

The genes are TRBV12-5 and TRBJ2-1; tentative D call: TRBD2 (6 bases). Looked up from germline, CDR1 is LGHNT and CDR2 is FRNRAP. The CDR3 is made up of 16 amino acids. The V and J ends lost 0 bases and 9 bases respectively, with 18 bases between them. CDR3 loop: CASGLVVGGSLTEQFF. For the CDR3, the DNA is TGTGCTAGTGGTTTGGTAGTGGGGGGAAGTTTAACTGAGCAGTTCTTC.

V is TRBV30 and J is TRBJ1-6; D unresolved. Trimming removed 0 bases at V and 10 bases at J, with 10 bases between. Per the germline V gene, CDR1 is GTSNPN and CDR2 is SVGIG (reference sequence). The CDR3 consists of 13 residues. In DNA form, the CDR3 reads TGTGCCTGGAGTGTACTCGTAGAGTCACCCCTCCACTTT. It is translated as CAWSVLVESPLHF.

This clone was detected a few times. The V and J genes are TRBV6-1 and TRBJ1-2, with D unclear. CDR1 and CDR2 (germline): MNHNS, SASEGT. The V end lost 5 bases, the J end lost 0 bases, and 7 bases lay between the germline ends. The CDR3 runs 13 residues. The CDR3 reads CASSTGSNYGYTF. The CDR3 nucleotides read TGTGCCAGCAGTACGGGGTCTAACTATGGCTACACCTTC.

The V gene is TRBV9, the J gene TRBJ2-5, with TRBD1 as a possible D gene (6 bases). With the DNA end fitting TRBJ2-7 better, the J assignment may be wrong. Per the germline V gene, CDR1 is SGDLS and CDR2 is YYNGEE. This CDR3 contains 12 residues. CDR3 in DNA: TGTGCCAGCAGCTCGGACAGCTACGAGCAGTACTTC. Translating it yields CASSSDSYEQYF.

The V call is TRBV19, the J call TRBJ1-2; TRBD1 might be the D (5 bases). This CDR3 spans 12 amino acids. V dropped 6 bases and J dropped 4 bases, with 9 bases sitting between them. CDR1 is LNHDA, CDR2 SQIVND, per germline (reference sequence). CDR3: CASREGIYGYTF. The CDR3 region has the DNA TGTGCCAGTAGGGAGGGGATCTATGGCTACACCTTC.

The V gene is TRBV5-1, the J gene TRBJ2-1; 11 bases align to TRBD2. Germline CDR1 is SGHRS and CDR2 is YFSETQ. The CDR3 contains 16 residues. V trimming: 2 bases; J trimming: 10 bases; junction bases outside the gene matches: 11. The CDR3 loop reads CASSFGGTSGSREQFF. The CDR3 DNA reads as TGCGCCAGCAGCTTCGGCGGAACTAGCGGGAGTCGGGAGCAGTTCTTC.

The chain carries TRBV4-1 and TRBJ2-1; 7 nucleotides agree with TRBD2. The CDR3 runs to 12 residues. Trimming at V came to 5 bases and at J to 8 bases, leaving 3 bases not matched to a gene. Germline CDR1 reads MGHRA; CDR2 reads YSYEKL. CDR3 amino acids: CASSRGGYEQFF. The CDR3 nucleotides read TGCGCCAGCAGCAGGGGAGGGTATGAGCAGTTCTTC.

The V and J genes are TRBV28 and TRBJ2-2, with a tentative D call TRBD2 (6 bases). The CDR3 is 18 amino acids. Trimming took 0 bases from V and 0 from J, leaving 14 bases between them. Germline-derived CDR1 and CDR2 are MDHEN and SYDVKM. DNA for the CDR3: TGTGCCAGCAGTTTATGGCCAGCGGGCACTTCGAACACCGGGGAGCTGTTTTTT. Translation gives CASSLWPAGTSNTGELFF.